This record covers a single T cell receptor beta chain. The entry originates in a study of blood T cell repertoires in COVID-19. Clones were read by immunoSEQ multiplex PCR, and TCRdb kept only the in-frame ones, dropping some. The profile shows 250,000 to 300,000 clones, roughly 90% of them singletons. CDR3 length equals 17 residues. The germline V and J ends were trimmed by 3 bases and 0 bases, with 15 bases remaining between them. Germline CDR1 is SGHRS and CDR2 is YFSETQ. The genes are TRBV5-1 and TRBJ1-4; TRBD1 might be the D (5 bases). The TCR sequence derives from a woman in her thirties with COVID-19, enrolled during active disease. The sample comprised peripheral blood. The CDR3 loop reads CASSSSLGGSTNEKLFF. CDR3 DNA sequence: TGCGCCAGCAGCTCGTCGTTGGGGGGGTCAACTAATGAAAAACTGTTTTTT.